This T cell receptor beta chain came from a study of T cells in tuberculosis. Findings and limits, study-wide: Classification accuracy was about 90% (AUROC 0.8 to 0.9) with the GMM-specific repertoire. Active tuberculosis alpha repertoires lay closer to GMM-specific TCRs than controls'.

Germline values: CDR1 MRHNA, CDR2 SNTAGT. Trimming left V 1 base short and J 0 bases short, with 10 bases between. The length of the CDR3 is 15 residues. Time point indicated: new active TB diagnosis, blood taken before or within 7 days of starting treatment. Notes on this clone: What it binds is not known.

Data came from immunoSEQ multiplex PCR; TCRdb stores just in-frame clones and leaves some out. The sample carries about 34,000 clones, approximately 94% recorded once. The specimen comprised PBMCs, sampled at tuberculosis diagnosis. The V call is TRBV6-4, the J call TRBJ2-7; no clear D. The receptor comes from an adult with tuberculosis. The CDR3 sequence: CASSDFASSSYEQYF. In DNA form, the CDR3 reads TGTGCCAGCAGTGACTTTGCCTCCAGCTCCTACGAGCAGTACTTC.